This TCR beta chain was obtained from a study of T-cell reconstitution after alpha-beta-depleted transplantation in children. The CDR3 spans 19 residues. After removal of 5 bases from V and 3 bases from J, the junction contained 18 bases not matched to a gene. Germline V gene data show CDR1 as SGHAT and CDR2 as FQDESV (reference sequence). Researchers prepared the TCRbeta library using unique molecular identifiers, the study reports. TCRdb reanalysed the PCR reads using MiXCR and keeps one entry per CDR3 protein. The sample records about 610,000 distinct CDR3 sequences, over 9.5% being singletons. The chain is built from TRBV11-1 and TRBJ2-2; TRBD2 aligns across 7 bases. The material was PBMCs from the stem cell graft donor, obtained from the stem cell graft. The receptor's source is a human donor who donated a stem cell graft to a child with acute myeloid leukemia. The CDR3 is CASSHFPPGRQGDTGELFF. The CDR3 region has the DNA TGTGCCAGCAGCCATTTCCCTCCCGGGAGGCAGGGAGACACCGGGGAGCTGTTTTTT. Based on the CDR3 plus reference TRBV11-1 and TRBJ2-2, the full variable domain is EAEVAQSPRYKITEKSQAVAFWCDPISGHATLYWYRQILGQGPELLVQFQDESVVDDSQLPKDRFSAERLKGVDSTLKIQPAELGDSAMYLCASSHFPPGRQGDTGELFFGEGSRLTVL.